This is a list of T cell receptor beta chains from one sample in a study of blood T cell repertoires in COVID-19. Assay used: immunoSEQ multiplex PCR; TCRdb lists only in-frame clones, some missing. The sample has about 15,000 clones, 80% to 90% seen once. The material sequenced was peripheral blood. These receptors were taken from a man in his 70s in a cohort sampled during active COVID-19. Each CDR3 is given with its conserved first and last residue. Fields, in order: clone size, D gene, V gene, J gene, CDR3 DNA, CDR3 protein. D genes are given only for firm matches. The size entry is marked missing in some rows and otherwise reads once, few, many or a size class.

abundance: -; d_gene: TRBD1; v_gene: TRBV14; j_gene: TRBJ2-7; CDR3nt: TGTGCCAGCAGCCCCTCGCCGGGACAGGGTCGAGAGCAGTACTTC; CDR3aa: CASSPSPGQGREQYF
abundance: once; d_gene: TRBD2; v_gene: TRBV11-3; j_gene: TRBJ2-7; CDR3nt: TGTGCCAGCAGCTTAGATCGACAATCAGGACTAGCTGGGGAGCAGTACTTC; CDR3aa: CASSLDRQSGLAGEQYF
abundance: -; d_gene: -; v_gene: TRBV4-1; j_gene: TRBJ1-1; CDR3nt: TGCGCCAGCAGCCAAGATGTGTATAGGGGAAACAGTGAAGCTTTCTTT; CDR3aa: CASSQDVYRGNSEAFF
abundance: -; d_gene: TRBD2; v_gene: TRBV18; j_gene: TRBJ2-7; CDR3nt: TGTGCCAGCTCACCACGTTCAACCGGGGGGGTGGGCAACGAGCAGTACTTC; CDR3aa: CASSPRSTGGVGNEQYF
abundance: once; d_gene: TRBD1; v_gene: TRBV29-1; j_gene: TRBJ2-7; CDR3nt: TGCAGCGCCCGGGACAGCTCCTACGAGCAGTACTTC; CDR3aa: CSARDSSYEQYF
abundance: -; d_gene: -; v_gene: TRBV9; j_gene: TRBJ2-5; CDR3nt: TGTGCCAGCAGCCCCCGAGGCCAGAATGAAGAGACCCAGTACTTC; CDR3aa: CASSPRGQNEETQYF
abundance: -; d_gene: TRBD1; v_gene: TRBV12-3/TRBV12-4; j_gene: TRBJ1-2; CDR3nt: TGTGCCAGCATGGACAGGGGGCTGTTTGGCTACACCTTC; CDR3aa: CASMDRGLFGYTF
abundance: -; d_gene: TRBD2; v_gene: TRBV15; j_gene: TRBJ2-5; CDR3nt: TGTGCCACTCAGGGAGCGGGGATCCAAGAGACCCAGTACTTC; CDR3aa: CATQGAGIQETQYF
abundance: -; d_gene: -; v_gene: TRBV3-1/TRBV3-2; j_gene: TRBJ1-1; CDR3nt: TGTGCCAGCAGCCAAGACAGGGTGAACACTGAAGCTTTCTTT; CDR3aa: CASSQDRVNTEAFF
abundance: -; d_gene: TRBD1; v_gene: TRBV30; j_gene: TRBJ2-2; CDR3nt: TGTGCCTGGAATTTAGCGACAGGGGTCGCCGGGGAGCTGTTTTTT; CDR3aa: CAWNLATGVAGELFF
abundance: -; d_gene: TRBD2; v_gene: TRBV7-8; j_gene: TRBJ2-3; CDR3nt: TGTGCCAGCAGCTTGACGACTAGCGGGGCCACAGATACGCAGTATTTT; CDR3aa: CASSLTTSGATDTQYF
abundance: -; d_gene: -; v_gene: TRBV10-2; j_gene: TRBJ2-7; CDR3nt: TGCGCCAGCAGCTCGGACAACTCCTACGAGCAGTACTTC; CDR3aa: CASSSDNSYEQYF
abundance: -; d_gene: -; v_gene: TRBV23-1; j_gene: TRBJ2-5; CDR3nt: TGCGCCAGCTCTAAGAATTTCGGGACTCCACGGGGGGAGACCCAGTACTTC; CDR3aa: CASSKNFGTPRGETQYF
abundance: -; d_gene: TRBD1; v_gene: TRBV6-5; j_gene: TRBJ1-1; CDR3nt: TGTGCCAGCAGTTTCAACAGGGGTACCTTCACTGAAGCTTTCTTT; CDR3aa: CASSFNRGTFTEAFF
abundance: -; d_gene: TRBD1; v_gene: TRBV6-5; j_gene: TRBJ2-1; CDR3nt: TGTGCCAGCAGCTGGGACAGGGACTCCTACAATGAGCAGTTCTTC; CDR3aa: CASSWDRDSYNEQFF
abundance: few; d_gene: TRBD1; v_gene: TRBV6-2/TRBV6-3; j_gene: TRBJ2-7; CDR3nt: TGTGCCAGCAGTTACTTCGCCGGGACAGAGTACTCCTACGAGCAGTACTTC; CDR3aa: CASSYFAGTEYSYEQYF
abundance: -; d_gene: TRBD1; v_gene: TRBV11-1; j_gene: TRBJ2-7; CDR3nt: TGTGCCAGCAGCTTAGCGCGTACAGGGGATTCCTACGAGCAGTACTTC; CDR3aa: CASSLARTGDSYEQYF
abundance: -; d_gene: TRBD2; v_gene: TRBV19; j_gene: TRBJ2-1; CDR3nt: TGTGCCAGTAGTACTAGCGGGAGGGCCTCCTACAATGAGCAGTTCTTC; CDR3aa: CASSTSGRASYNEQFF
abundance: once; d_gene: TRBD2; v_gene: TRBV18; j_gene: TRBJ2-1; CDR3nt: TGTGCCAGCTCGTCAGGGACTAGCGGAGAGCAGTTCTTC; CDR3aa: CASSSGTSGEQFF
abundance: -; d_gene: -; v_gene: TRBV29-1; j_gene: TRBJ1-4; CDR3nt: TGCAGCGTTCTAGATGAAAAACTGTTTTTT; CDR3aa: CSVLDEKLFF
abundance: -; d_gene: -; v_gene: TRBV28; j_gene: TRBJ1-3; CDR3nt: TGTGCCAGCAGTCCCCAAGTAAGCACTGGAAACACCATATATTTT; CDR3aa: CASSPQVSTGNTIYF
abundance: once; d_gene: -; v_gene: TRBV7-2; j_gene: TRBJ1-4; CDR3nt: TGTGCCAGCAGCACGGGGTTCGGCGGCGCAACTAATGAAAAACTGTTTTTT; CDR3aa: CASSTGFGGATNEKLFF
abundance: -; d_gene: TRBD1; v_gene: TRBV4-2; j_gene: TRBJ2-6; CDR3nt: TGTGCCAGCAGCCAAGACATGGTAGCAGGGGGTACTGGGGCCAACGTCCTGACTTTC; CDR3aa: CASSQDMVAGGTGANVLTF
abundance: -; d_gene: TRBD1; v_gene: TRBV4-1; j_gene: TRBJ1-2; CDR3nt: TGCGCCAGCAGCCCTTCACTTAACGACAGGGGAGACGGCTACACCTTC; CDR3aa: CASSPSLNDRGDGYTF
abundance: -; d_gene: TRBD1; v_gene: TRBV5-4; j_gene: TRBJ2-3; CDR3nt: TGTGCCAGCAGCTTGCCCGGGACAGGCACAGATACGCAGTATTTT; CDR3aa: CASSLPGTGTDTQYF
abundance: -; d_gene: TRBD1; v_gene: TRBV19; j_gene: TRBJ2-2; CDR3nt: TGTGCCAGTAATCCTACAGGGGTGAACACCGGGGAGCTGTTTTTT; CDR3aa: CASNPTGVNTGELFF
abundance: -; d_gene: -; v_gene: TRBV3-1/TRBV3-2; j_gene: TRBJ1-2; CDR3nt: TGTGCCAGCAGCCAAGATGTGGGGGGGCAGGGTGGCTACACCTTC; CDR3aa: CASSQDVGGQGGYTF
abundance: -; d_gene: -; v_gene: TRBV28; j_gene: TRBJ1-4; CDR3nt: TGTGCCATTTCCCCTCAGGGCTCCTACAGAAAACTGTTTTTT; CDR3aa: CAISPQGSYRKLFF
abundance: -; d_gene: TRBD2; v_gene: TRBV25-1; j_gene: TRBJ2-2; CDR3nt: TGTGCCAGCAGTAATAGCGGGAACGCCGGGGAGCTGTTTTTT; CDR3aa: CASSNSGNAGELFF
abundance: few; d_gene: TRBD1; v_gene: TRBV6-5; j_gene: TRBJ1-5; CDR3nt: TGTGCCAGCAGTCTCCGGACAGGAGATCAGCCCCAGCATTTT; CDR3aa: CASSLRTGDQPQHF
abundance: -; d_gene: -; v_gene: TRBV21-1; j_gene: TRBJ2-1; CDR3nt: TGTGCCAGCAGCAAGGGAGTAGCGGGAGGTGACAATGAGCAGTTCTTC; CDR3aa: CASSKGVAGGDNEQFF
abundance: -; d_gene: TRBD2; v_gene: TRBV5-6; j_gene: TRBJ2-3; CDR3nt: TGTGCCAGCAGCTGGGGACTAGCGGGAGGGCCGGGGGATACGCAGTATTTT; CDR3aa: CASSWGLAGGPGDTQYF
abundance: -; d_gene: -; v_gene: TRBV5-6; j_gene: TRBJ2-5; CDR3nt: TGTGCCAGCAGCTTGGTACCAGGGTATCGAGAGACCCAGTACTTC; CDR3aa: CASSLVPGYRETQYF
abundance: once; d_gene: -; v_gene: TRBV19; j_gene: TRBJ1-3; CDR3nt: TGTGCCAGTAGTATATATAGCAGCTCTGGAAACACCATATATTTT; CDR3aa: CASSIYSSSGNTIYF
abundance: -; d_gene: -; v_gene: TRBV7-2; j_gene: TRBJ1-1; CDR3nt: TGTGCCAGCAGCTTAACTACAGGGTCTGAAGCTTTCTTT; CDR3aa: CASSLTTGSEAFF